This TCR beta chain was sequenced during a study of blood T cell repertoires in COVID-19. Study-wide background: PBMCs, B-cell-depleted T cells, or T cells provided the cDNA or gDNA that made up the material.

As processed by the authors: Nucleated cell counts were estimated from reference gene primer amplification. Clones were read by immunoSEQ multiplex PCR, and TCRdb kept only the in-frame ones, dropping some. V, J and clone size were drawn from that table, and D and trimming were deduced from the DNA. The repertoire holds 150,000 to 200,000 clones, with over 80% as singletons. Enrolment of Seattle patients took place during active infection, and they were followed longitudinally. Unmatched junction bases numbered 4, after V lost 0 bases and J lost 4 bases. The CDR3 contains 17 residues. CDR1 is MNHEY and CDR2 is SVGEGT in the germline V gene.

The sequencing sample was made of peripheral blood. This receptor was identified in a woman aged 70-85 years with COVID-19, enrolled during active disease. The rearrangement links TRBV6-2 or TRBV6-3 to TRBJ2-6; 9 bases are shared with TRBD1. CDR3 nucleotides: TGTGCCAGCAGTTACTCGACAGGGGGGAGAGGGGCCAACGTCCTGACTTTC. Translation gives CASSYSTGGRGANVLTF.